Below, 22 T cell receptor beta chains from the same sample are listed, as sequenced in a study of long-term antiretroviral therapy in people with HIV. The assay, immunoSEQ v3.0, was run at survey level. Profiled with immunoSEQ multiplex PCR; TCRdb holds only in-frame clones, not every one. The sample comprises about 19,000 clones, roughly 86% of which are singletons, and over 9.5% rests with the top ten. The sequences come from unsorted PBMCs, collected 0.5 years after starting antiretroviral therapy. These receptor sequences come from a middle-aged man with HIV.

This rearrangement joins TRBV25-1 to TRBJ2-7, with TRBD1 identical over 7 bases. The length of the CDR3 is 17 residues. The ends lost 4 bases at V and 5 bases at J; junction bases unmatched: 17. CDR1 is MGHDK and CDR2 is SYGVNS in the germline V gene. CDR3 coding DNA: TGTGCCAGCAGTGCCCCGGGACAGTCAACCTTTCTCGACGAGCAGTACTTC. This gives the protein CASSAPGQSTFLDEQYF.

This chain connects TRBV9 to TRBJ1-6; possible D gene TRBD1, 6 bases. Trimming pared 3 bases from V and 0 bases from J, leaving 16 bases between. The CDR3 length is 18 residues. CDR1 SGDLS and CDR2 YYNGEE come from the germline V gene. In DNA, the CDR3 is TGTGCCAGCAGCGCCCGGGACACCGCTAGCTCCTATAATTCACCCCTCCACTTT. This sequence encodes CASSARDTASSYNSPLHF.

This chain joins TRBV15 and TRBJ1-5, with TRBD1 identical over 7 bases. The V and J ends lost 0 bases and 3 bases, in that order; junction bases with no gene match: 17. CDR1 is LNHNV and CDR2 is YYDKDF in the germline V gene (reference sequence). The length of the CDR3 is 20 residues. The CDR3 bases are TGTGCCACCAGCAGAGATCTTATGCAGGGGGGCGCGTCGTACAATCAGCCCCAGCATTTT. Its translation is CATSRDLMQGGASYNQPQHF.

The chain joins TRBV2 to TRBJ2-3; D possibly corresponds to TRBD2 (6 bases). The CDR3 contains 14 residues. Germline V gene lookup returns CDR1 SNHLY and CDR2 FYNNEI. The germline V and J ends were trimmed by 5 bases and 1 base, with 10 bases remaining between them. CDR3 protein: CASSPTGGTDTQYF. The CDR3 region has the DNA TGTGCCAGCAGTCCTACGGGAGGCACAGATACGCAGTATTTT.

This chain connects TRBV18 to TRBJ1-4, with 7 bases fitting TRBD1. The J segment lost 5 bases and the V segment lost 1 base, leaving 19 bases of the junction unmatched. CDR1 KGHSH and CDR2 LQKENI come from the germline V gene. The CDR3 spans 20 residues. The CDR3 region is CASSPRGLILVGTENEKLFF. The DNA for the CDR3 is TGTGCCAGCTCACCACGGGGTCTTATCTTAGTCGGGACAGAGAATGAAAAACTGTTTTTT. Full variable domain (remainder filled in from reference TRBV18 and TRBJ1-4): NAGVMQNPRHLVRRRGQEARLRCSPMKGHSHVYWYRQLPEEGLKFMVYLQKENIIDESGMPKERFSAEFPKEGPSILRIQQVVRGDSAAYFCASSPRGLILVGTENEKLFFGSGTQLSVL.

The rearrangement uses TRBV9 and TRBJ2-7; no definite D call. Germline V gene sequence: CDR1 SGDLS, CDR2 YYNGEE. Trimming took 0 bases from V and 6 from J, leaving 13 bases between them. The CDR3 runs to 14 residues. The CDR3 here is CASSVAADPGEQYF. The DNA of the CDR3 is TGTGCCAGCAGCGTAGCAGCCGACCCGGGCGAGCAGTACTTC.

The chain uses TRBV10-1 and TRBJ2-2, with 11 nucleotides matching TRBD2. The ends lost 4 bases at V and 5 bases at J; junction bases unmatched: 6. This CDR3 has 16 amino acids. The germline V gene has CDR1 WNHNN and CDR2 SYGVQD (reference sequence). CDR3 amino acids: CASSATSGRNTGELFF. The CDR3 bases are TGCGCCAGCAGTGCCACTAGCGGGAGAAATACCGGGGAGCTGTTTTTT.

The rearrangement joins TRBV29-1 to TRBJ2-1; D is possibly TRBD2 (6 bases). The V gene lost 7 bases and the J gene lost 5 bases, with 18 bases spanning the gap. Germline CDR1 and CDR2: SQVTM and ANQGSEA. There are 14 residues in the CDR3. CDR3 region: CSGAGTDIDNEQFF. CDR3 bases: TGCAGCGGTGCCGGGACTGACATTGACAATGAGCAGTTCTTC.

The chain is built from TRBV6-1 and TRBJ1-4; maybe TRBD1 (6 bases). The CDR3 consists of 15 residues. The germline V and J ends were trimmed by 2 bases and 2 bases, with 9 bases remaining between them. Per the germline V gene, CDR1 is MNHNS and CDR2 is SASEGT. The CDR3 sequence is CASSEFDRTNEKLFF. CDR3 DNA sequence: TGTGCCAGCAGTGAATTCGACAGGACTAATGAAAAACTGTTTTTT.

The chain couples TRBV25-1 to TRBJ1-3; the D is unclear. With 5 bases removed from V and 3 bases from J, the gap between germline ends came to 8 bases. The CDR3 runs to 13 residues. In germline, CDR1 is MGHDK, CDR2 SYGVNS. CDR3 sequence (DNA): TGTGCCAGCAGTTGGGGAGGTGGAAACACCATATATTTT. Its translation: CASSWGGGNTIYF.

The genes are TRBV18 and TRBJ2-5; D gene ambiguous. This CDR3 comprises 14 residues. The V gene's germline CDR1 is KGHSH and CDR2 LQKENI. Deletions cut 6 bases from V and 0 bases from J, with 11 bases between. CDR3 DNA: TGTGCCAGCTCCCTTAGTGGTGACCAAGAGACCCAGTACTTC. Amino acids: CASSLSGDQETQYF.

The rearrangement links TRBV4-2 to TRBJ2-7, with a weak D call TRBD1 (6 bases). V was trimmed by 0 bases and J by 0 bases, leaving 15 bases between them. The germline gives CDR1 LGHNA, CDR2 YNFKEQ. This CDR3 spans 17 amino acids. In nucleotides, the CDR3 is TGTGCCAGCAGCCAAGAACAGACCGGGACACCCTCCTACGAGCAGTACTTC. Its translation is CASSQEQTGTPSYEQYF.

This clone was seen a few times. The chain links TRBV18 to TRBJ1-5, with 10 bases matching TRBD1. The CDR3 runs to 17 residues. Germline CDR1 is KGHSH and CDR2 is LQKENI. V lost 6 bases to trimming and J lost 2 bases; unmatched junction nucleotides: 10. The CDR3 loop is CASSQTGGAGGNQPQHF. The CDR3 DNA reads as TGTGCCAGCTCTCAGACAGGGGGCGCAGGTGGCAATCAGCCCCAGCATTTT.

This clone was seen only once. The CDR3 loop is CASSQDRGRFGKNIQYF. The CDR3 nucleotides read TGTGCCAGCAGCCAGGACAGGGGGCGGTTTGGGAAAAACATTCAGTACTTC. The chain couples TRBV5-6 to TRBJ2-4; 11 bases align to TRBD1. The ends lost 4 bases at V and 4 bases at J; junction bases unmatched: 10. Germline values: CDR1 SGHDT, CDR2 YYEEEE. The CDR3 covers 17 residues.

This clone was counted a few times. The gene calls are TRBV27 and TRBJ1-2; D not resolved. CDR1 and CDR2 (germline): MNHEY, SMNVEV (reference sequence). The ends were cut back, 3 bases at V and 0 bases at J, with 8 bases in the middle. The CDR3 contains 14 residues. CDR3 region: CASSLKGPNYGYTF. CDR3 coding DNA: TGTGCCAGCAGTTTGAAAGGACCTAACTATGGCTACACCTTC.

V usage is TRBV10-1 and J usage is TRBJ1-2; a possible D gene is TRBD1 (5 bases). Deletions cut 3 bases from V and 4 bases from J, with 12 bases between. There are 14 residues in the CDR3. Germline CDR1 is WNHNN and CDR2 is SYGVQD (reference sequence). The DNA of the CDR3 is TGCGCCAGCAGTGAATCCGCGGGGGGCTATGGCTACACCTTC. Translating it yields CASSESAGGYGYTF.

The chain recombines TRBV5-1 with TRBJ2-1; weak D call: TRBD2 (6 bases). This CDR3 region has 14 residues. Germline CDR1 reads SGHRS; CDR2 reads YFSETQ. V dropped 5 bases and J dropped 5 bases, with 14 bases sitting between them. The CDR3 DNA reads TGCGCCAGCAGTGCCGGGGGAGTTAACAATGAGCAGTTCTTC. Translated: CASSAGGVNNEQFF.

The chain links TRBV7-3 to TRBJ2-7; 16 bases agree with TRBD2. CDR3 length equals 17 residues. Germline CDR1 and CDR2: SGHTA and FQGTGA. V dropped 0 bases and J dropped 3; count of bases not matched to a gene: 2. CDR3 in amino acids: CASSLTGTSGRDYEQYF. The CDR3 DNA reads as TGTGCCAGCAGCTTAACGGGGACTAGCGGGAGGGACTACGAGCAGTACTTC. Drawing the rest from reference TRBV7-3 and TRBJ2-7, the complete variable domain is GAGVSQTPSNKVTEKGKYVELRCDPISGHTALYWYRQSLGQGPEFLIYFQGTGAADDSGLPNDRFFAVRPEGSVSTLKIQRTERGDSAVYLCASSLTGTSGRDYEQYFGPGTRLTVT.

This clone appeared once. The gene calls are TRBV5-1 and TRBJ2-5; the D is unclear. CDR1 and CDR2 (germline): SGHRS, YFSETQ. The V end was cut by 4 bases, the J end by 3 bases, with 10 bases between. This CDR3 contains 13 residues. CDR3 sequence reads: CASSIVVEETQYF. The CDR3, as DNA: TGCGCCAGCAGCATAGTCGTGGAAGAGACCCAGTACTTC.

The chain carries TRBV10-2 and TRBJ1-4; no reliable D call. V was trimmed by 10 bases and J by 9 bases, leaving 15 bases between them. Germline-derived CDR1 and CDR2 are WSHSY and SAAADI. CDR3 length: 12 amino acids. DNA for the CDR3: TGCGCCACAAGCCCCTCTGATAAAAAACTGTTTTTT. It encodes CATSPSDKKLFF.

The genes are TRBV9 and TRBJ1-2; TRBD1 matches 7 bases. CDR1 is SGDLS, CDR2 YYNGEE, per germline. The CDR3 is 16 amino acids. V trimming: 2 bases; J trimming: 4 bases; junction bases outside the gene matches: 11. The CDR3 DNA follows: TGTGCCAGCAGCGTCAGGACAGGACCCCTTTCCTATGGCTACACCTTC. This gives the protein CASSVRTGPLSYGYTF. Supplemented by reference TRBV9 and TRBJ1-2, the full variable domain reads DSGVTQTPKHLITATGQRVTLRCSPRSGDLSVYWYQQSLDQGLQFLIQYYNGEERAKGNILERFSAQQFPDLHSELNLSSLELGDSALYFCASSVRTGPLSYGYTFGSGTRLTVV.

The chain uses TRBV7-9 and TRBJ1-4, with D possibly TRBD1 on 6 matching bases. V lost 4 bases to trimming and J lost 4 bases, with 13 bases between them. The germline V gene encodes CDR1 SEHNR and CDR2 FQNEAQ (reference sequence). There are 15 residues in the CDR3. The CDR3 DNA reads TGTGCCAGCAGCTCCCCGGGACAAGATAATGAAAAACTGTTTTTT. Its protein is CASSSPGQDNEKLFF. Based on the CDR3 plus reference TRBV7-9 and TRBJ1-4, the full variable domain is DTGVSQNPRHKITKRGQNVTFRCDPISEHNRLYWYRQTLGQGPEFLTYFQNEAQLEKSRLLSDRFSAERPKGSFSTLEIQRTEQGDSAMYLCASSSPGQDNEKLFFGSGTQLSVL.